Listed below are T cell receptor beta chains from one sample, sequenced in a study of T cells in Graves' hyperthyroidism and ophthalmopathy. In TCRdb, the multiplex PCR reads were re-called with MiXCR into one record per CDR3 protein. The table shows approximately 600,000 distinct CDR3 sequences, with approximately 13% occurring only once. Sequenced sample: blood. Receptor source: a woman in her twenties or thirties with Graves' hyperthyroidism that later progressed to Graves' ophthalmopathy. Both conserved end residues are part of each CDR3. The D gene is left open where the match is weak. The listing skips clone size in some rows; elsewhere it reads once, few, many or a size class.

D gene,J gene,V gene,clone size,CDR3 protein,CDR3 DNA
TRBD1,TRBJ1-2,TRBV28,many,CASSSLDRGTNYGYTF,TGTGCCAGCAGTTCACTCGACAGGGGTACTAACTATGGCTACACCTTC
NA,TRBJ1-5,TRBV2,NA,CASSRARDQPQHF,TGTGCCAGCAGCCGGGCCCGGGACCAGCCCCAGCATTTT
TRBD2,TRBJ2-5,TRBV6-5,few,CASSYSLPGLAGETQYF,TGTGCCAGCAGTTACTCGCTACCGGGACTAGCGGGGGAGACCCAGTACTTC
NA,TRBJ1-6,TRBV9,many,CASSVALGGDSPLHF,TGTGCCAGCAGCGTAGCTCTCGGGGGGGATTCACCCCTCCACTTT
NA,TRBJ1-3,TRBV4-2,many,CASSQDSFSGNTIYF,TGTGCCAGCAGCCAAGACTCGTTCTCTGGAAACACCATATATTTT
NA,TRBJ1-6,TRBV30,many,CACEGQYNSPLHF,TGTGCCTGCGAAGGGCAATATAATTCACCCCTCCACTTT
NA,TRBJ2-1,TRBV4-3,NA,CASSQDLEPYNEQFF,TGCGCCAGCAGCCAAGATCTGGAGCCCTACAATGAGCAGTTCTTC
TRBD2,TRBJ2-1,TRBV12-3/TRBV12-4,many,CASIGTSGRSYNEQFF,TGTGCCAGCATCGGGACTAGCGGGAGATCGTACAATGAGCAGTTCTTC
NA,TRBJ1-1,TRBV28,many,CASKVKVVTEAFF,TGTGCCAGCAAGGTGAAGGTGGTGACTGAAGCTTTCTTT
NA,TRBJ1-1,TRBV6-4,few,CASSDSTASEAFF,TGTGCCAGCAGTGACTCTACAGCTAGTGAAGCTTTCTTT
NA,TRBJ1-2,TRBV6-2/TRBV6-3,NA,CASSPLGTTYGYTF,TGTGCCAGCAGTCCCCTGGGGACGACCTATGGCTACACCTTC
NA,TRBJ1-4,TRBV10-1,many,CASSDGSVEKLFF,TGCGCCAGCAGTGACGGATCGGTGGAAAAACTGTTTTTT
TRBD2,TRBJ2-1,TRBV6-6,many,CASSYSGGSSGGEQFF,TGTGCCAGCAGTTACTCTGGCGGGAGCTCGGGTGGTGAGCAGTTCTTC
TRBD2,TRBJ2-3,TRBV11-3,many,CASSSGLDGDTQYF,TGTGCCAGCAGCTCGGGACTAGACGGAGATACGCAGTATTTT
TRBD2,TRBJ2-1,TRBV19,few,CASSRTIAGEFGNEQFF,TGTGCCAGTAGTAGAACAATAGCGGGAGAATTCGGCAATGAGCAGTTCTTC
TRBD2,TRBJ2-1,TRBV7-9,few,CASSLPRLAYEQFF,TGTGCCAGCAGCTTACCTAGACTAGCCTATGAGCAGTTCTTC
TRBD1,TRBJ2-1,TRBV11-2,many,CASSRTGEIYNEQFF,TGTGCCAGCAGCAGGACAGGGGAGATCTACAATGAGCAGTTCTTC
NA,TRBJ1-6,TRBV2,many,CASSVEGPRHHF,TGTGCCAGCAGTGTTGAAGGACCTCGCCATCACTTT
TRBD1,TRBJ2-3,TRBV6-1,few,CASSEALGQEIADTQYF,TGTGCCAGCAGTGAAGCATTGGGACAGGAGATAGCAGATACGCAGTATTTT
NA,TRBJ2-1,TRBV7-2,NA,CASSLVGSGVDEQFF,TGTGCCAGCAGCTTAGTGGGGTCAGGCGTCGATGAGCAGTTCTTC
NA,TRBJ2-7,TRBV4-3,NA,CASGNPGGEQYF,TGCGCCAGCGGTAACCCCGGGGGAGAGCAGTACTTC
NA,TRBJ1-2,TRBV28,NA,CASSWVGGANYGYTF,TGTGCCAGCAGTTGGGTTGGGGGGGCGAACTATGGCTACACCTTC
TRBD2,TRBJ2-3,TRBV29-1,few,CSVVTSGRDTQYF,TGCAGCGTGGTCACTAGCGGGAGGGATACGCAGTATTTT
TRBD1,TRBJ2-5,TRBV20-1,many,CSAPWTGGVETQYF,TGCAGTGCTCCCTGGACAGGGGGCGTAGAGACCCAGTACTTC
TRBD2,TRBJ2-3,TRBV6-6,many,CASSYSSFGGGRTDTQYF,TGTGCCAGCAGTTACTCGTCTTTCGGGGGAGGGAGGACAGATACGCAGTATTTT
NA,TRBJ2-1,TRBV18,few,CASSPYSNEQFF,TGTGCCAGCTCCCCTTACAGCAATGAGCAGTTCTTC
NA,TRBJ1-6,TRBV20-1,few,CSAAPDSPNSPLHF,TGCAGTGCCGCCCCCGACAGCCCTAATTCACCCCTCCACTTT
NA,TRBJ2-7,TRBV6-2/TRBV6-3,few,CASALRGAATAYEQYF,TGTGCCAGCGCTCTCAGAGGGGCAGCCACAGCCTACGAGCAGTACTTC
TRBD2,TRBJ2-1,TRBV29-1,many,CSVVLQSGRGSYNEQFF,TGCAGCGTTGTACTTCAAAGCGGGAGGGGGTCCTACAATGAGCAGTTCTTC
TRBD2,TRBJ2-7,TRBV27,many,CASSGTSGNHEQYF,TGTGCCAGCAGCGGGACTAGCGGGAACCACGAGCAGTACTTC
NA,TRBJ2-7,TRBV3-1,many,CASSFTGSDEQYF,TGTGCCAGCAGTTTCACAGGGTCGGACGAGCAGTACTTC
NA,TRBJ2-7,TRBV20-1,many,CSAPKTAPYEQYF,TGCAGTGCTCCTAAGACAGCCCCCTACGAGCAGTACTTC
NA,TRBJ1-1,TRBV6-1,many,CASIKVVNTEAFF,TGTGCCAGCATCAAAGTCGTGAACACTGAAGCTTTCTTT
TRBD2,TRBJ2-1,TRBV30,many,CAWAGTSAYNEQFF,TGTGCCTGGGCCGGGACTAGCGCATACAATGAGCAGTTCTTC
TRBD2,TRBJ2-1,TRBV20-1,NA,CSAREVSPGLAGGDEQFF,TGCAGTGCTAGAGAGGTCTCTCCGGGACTAGCGGGAGGGGATGAGCAGTTCTTC
NA,TRBJ2-1,TRBV20-1,once,CSASLRGAGEYNEQFF,TGCAGTGCTAGTCTCAGGGGGGCAGGGGAGTACAATGAGCAGTTCTTC
TRBD1,TRBJ2-7,TRBV2,many,CANSKGTGPHEQYF,TGTGCCAACTCCAAAGGGACAGGGCCCCACGAGCAGTACTTC
NA,TRBJ1-4,TRBV6-1,many,CASSSPAARQEKLFF,TGTGCCAGCAGTTCCCCAGCAGCGCGGCAGGAAAAACTGTTTTTT
TRBD2,TRBJ2-7,TRBV10-3,NA,CASRGLAAVMVEQYF,TGTGCCAGCAGGGGACTAGCGGCAGTCATGGTTGAGCAGTACTTC
NA,TRBJ2-7,TRBV19,many,CASSIDAGPYYEQYF,TGTGCCAGTAGTATAGATGCAGGACCCTACTACGAGCAGTACTTC
NA,TRBJ2-1,TRBV20-1,few,CSARAPGISYNEQFF,TGCAGTGCTAGAGCCCCGGGAATCTCCTACAATGAGCAGTTCTTC
TRBD1,TRBJ2-5,TRBV28,few,CASSRRTGGAETQYF,TGTGCCAGCAGTCGACGGACAGGGGGCGCGGAGACCCAGTACTTC
NA,TRBJ2-2,TRBV2,many,CASIFPGELFF,TGTGCCAGCATTTTCCCCGGGGAGCTGTTTTTT
NA,TRBJ2-7,TRBV4-3,many,CASSHEDSGYEQYF,TGCGCCAGCAGCCATGAAGACAGTGGATACGAGCAGTACTTC
TRBD1,TRBJ1-4,TRBV3-1,few,CASSTRDSAIGRNEKLFF,TGTGCCAGCAGCACCCGGGACAGCGCCATTGGACGGAATGAAAAACTGTTTTTT
NA,TRBJ2-7,TRBV14,NA,CASSQVFSYEQYF,TGTGCCAGCAGCCAAGTCTTTAGCTACGAGCAGTACTTC
NA,TRBJ1-2,TRBV20-1,NA,CSVGAEPYGYTF,TGCAGTGTTGGGGCAGAGCCCTATGGCTACACCTTC
NA,TRBJ1-1,TRBV2,many,CASLGDENTEAFF,TGTGCCAGCTTAGGCGATGAGAACACTGAAGCTTTCTTT
TRBD1,TRBJ1-4,TRBV19,NA,CASIPTGEATNEKLFF,TGTGCCAGTATACCTACAGGGGAAGCAACTAATGAAAAACTGTTTTTT
TRBD2,TRBJ2-7,TRBV7-2,many,CASSRFLAGGTHEQYF,TGTGCCAGCAGCCGATTCCTAGCGGGAGGGACCCACGAGCAGTACTTC
NA,TRBJ2-2,TRBV18,many,CASSPMEQGNTGELFF,TGTGCCAGCTCACCAATGGAACAGGGGAACACCGGGGAGCTGTTTTTT
TRBD2,TRBJ2-3,TRBV6-1,many,CASTLLASGTDTQYF,TGTGCCAGCACCCTACTAGCGTCTGGCACAGATACGCAGTATTTT
NA,TRBJ1-2,TRBV29-1,many,CSVEAPRDGDSHGYTF,TGCAGCGTTGAGGCTCCCCGGGACGGAGACTCACATGGCTACACCTTC
TRBD2,TRBJ2-1,TRBV25-1,many,CASSGGLAGVQVAYNEQFF,TGTGCCAGCAGTGGGGGACTAGCGGGAGTACAAGTTGCCTACAATGAGCAGTTCTTC